This T cell receptor (beta chain) was captured in a study of blood T cell repertoires in COVID-19 (dated by TCRdb to between 2020 and 2021). General notes on the study: The collaborator samples originated in the United States, Italy and Spain and spanned the acute and convalescent phases of COVID-19. The material from the prospective study consisted of cDNA or gDNA derived from T cells, B-cell-depleted T cells, or PBMCs. Subjects who had been exposed to COVID-19, were actively infected with it, or had recovered from it provided the deeply sampled blood TCRbeta repertoires that made up the dataset. A freely available public database, intended as a resource for researchers studying the immune response to SARS-CoV-2, is where the repertoires were released. Samples came from the ongoing ImmuneRACE study (first 160 participants) plus 1,254 subjects from 6 global collaborators. The sample metadata nearly always contained a de-identified subject ID, COVID-19 status, age in years and sex. HLA class I and class II types, where available, came from metadata supplied by the sample provider rather than from assay-based typing. Study-wide conclusions, independent of this receptor: The amount of clinical and demographic metadata varied by source and participant and was provided uncurated.

The immunoSEQ Assay, a bias-controlled multiplex PCR, was used to amplify TCRbeta CDR3 regions from genomic DNA. From the authors' description of their analysis: Nucleated cell counts per sample were estimated from amplification of reference gene primers within the assay. Sequence reads were collapsed and filtered to measure the absolute abundance of every unique TCRbeta CDR3 rearrangement. For each sample, productive Simpson clonality was calculated by taking the square root of Simpson's diversity index across productive rearrangements. What TCRdb holds here is the immuneACCESS table cut down to in-frame rearrangements. Part of the clones is not present; checked against another copy, under half of the missing clones reflect an unresolved V gene, and the others are unexplained. D and trimming were read from the DNA, whereas the V and J calls and clone size are those reported in that table. This sample is represented by some 83,000 clones; around 89% of them were singletons. The ten largest clones add up to over 0.45% of the sample.

The collaborating institutions used their own protocols to collect whole blood in K2EDTA tubes. Collaborator samples were shipped for TCRbeta analysis as frozen whole blood, isolated PBMCs, or DNA extracted from either sample type. The germline V gene (reference sequence) specifies LNHDA as CDR1 and SQIVND as CDR2. The trim is 1 base for V and 8 bases for J, with a gap of 9 bases between the germline ends. The CDR3 measures 12 amino acids from cysteine to phenylalanine. Just the 36-base CDR3 DNA is kept, in frame starting at base 1. Concerning this clone: Its antigen is currently not known. The sample holds no much larger clone one base away, and base qualities are not on file.

The sequence derives from a man between 60 and 75 years old with acute or convalescent COVID-19. Recombination linked TRBV19 to TRBJ2-7, with a tentative D gene TRBD1 over 6 matching bases. Sequenced material: peripheral blood. The CDR3 in this case is CASSIAGDKQYF. The sequenced DNA: TGTGCCAGTAGTATAGCCGGGGACAAGCAGTACTTC.